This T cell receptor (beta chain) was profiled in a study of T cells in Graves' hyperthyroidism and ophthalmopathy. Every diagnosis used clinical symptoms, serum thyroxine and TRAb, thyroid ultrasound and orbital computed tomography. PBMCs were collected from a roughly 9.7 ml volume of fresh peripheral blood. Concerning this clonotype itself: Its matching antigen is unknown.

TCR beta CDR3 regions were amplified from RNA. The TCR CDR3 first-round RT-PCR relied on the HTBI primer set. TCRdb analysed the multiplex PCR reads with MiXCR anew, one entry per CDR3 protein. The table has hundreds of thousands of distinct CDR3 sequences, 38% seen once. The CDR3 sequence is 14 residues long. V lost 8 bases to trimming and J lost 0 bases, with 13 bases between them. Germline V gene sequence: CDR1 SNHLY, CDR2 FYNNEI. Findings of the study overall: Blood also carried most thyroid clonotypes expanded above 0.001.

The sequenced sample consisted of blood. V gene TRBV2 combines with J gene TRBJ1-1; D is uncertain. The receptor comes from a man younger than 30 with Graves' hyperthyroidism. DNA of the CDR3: TGTGCCAGCGGATCCTCCTTCATGAACACTGAAGCTTTCTTT. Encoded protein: CASGSSFMNTEAFF.